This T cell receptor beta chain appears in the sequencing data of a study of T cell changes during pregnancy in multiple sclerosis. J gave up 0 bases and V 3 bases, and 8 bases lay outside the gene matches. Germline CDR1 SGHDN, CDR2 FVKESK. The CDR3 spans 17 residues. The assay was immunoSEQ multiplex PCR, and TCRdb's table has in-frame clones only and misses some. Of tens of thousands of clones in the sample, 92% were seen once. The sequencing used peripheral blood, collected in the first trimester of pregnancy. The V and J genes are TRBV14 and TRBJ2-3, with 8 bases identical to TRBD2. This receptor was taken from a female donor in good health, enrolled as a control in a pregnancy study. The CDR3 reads CASSHTLAGYSTDTQYF. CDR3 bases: TGTGCCAGCAGCCATACGCTAGCGGGTTATAGCACAGATACGCAGTATTTT. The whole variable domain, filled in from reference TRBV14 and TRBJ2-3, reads EAGVTQFPSHSVIEKGQTVTLRCDPISGHDNLYWYRRVMGKEIKFLLHFVKESKQDESGMPNNRFLAERTGGTYSTLKVQPAELEDSGVYFCASSHTLAGYSTDTQYFGPGTRLTVL.